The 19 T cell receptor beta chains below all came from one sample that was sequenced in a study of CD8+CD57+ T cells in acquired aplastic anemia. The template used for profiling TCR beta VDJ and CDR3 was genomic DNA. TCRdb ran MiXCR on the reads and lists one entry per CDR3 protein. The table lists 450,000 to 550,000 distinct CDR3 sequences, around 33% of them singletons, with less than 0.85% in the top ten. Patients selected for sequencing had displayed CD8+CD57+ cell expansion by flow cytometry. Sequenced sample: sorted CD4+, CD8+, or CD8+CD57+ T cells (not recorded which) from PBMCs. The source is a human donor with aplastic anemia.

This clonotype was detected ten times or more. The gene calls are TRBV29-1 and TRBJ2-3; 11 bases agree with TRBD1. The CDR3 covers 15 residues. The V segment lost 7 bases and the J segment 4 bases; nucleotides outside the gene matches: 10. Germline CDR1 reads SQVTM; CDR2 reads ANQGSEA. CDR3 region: CSGQRTGGSSDTQYF. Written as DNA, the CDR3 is TGCAGCGGACAGCGGACAGGGGGCTCTTCAGATACGCAGTATTTT.

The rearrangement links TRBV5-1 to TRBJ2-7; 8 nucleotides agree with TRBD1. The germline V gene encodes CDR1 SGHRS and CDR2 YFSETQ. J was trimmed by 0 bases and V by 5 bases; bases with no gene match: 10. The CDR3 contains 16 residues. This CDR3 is CASSGYETGDSYEQYF. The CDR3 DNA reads TGCGCCAGCAGTGGGTACGAGACAGGGGACTCCTACGAGCAGTACTTC.

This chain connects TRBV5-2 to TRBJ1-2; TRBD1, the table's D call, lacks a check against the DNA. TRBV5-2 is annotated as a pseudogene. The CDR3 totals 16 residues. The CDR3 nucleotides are TGTGCCAGCAGTTTATTCCCGCCTGGACAGGGGAGAGGCTACACCTTC. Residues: CASSLFPPGQGRGYTF.

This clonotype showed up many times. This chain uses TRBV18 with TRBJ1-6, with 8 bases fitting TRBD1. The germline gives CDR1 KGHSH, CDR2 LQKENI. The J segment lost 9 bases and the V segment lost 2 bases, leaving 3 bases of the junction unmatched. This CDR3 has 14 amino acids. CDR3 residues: CASSPWTGRSPLHF. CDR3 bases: TGTGCCAGCTCACCATGGACAGGGCGTTCACCCCTCCACTTT.

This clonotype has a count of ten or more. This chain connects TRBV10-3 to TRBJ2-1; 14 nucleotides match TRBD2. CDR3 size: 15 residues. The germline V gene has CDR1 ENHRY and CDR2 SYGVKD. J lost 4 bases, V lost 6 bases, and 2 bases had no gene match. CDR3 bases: TGTGCCATCAGCCGACTAGCGGGGGGGTACAATGAGCAGTTCTTC. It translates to CAISRLAGGYNEQFF.

CDR3 region: CASSFRTGSEKLFF. CDR3 DNA: TGTGCCAGCAGTTTCCGGACAGGGAGTGAAAAACTGTTTTTT. The V gene is TRBV6-5, the J gene TRBJ1-4, with 8 bases fitting TRBD1. The germline gives CDR1 MNHEY, CDR2 SVGAGI. V shed 4 bases, J shed 7 bases, and the junction held 5 bases outside the gene matches. The CDR3 runs to 14 residues.

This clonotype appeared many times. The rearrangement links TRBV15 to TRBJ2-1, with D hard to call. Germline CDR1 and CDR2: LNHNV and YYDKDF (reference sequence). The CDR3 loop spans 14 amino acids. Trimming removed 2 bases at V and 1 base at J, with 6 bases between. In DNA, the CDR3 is TGTGCCACCAGCAGACGGCGTTCCTACAATGAGCAGTTCTTC. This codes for CATSRRRSYNEQFF.

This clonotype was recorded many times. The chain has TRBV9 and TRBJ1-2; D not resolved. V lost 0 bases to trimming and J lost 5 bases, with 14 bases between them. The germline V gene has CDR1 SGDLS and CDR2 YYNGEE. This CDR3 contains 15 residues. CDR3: CASSVGVLARYGYTF. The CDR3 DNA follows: TGTGCCAGCAGCGTAGGGGTCCTGGCTAGATATGGCTACACCTTC. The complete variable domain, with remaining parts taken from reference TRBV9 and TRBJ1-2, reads DSGVTQTPKHLITATGQRVTLRCSPRSGDLSVYWYQQSLDQGLQFLIQYYNGEERAKGNILERFSAQQFPDLHSELNLSSLELGDSALYFCASSVGVLARYGYTFGSGTRLTVV.

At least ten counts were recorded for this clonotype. The CDR3 nucleotides are TGTGCCACCAGCAGAGGCTACTACTCCTACGAGCAGTACTTC. It is translated as CATSRGYYSYEQYF. The chain carries TRBV15 and TRBJ2-7, with D unclear. CDR1 is LNHNV, CDR2 YYDKDF, per germline (reference sequence). The length of the CDR3 is 14 residues. Trimming removed 1 base at V and 0 bases at J, with 7 bases between.

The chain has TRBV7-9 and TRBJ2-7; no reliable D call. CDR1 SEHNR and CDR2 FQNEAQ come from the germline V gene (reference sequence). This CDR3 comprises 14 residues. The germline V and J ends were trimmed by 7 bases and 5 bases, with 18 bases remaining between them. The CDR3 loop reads CASNRPGRFDEQYF. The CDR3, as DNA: TGTGCCAGCAACCGACCTGGACGGTTCGACGAGCAGTACTTC.

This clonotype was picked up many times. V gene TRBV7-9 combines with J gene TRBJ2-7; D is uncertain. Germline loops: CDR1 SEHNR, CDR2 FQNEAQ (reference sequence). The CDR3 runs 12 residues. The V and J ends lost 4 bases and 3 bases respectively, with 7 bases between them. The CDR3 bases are TGTGCCAGCAGCTCGCTCCTCTACGAGCAGTACTTC. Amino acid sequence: CASSSLLYEQYF.

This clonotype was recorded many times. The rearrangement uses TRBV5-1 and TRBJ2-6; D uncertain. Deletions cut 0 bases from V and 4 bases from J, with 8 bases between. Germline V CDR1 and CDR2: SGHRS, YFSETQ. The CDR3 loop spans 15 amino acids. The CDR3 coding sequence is TGCGCCAGCAGCTTGGGGGGTACAGGGGCCAACGTCCTGACTTTC. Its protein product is CASSLGGTGANVLTF.

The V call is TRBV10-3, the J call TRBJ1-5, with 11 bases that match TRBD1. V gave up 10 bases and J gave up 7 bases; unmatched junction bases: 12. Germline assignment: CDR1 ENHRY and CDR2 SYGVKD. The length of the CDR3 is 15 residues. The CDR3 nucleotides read TGTGCCAGCAGGGGGACAGGGGGAGAAGGACAGCCCCAGCATTTT. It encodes CASRGTGGEGQPQHF.

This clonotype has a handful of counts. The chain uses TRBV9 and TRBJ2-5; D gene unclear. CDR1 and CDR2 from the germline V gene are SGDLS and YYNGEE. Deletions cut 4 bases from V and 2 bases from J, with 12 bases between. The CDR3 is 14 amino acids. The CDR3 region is CASSPTGQQETQYF. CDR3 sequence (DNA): TGTGCCAGCAGCCCTACGGGTCAGCAAGAGACCCAGTACTTC. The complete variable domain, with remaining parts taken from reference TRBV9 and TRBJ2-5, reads DSGVTQTPKHLITATGQRVTLRCSPRSGDLSVYWYQQSLDQGLQFLIQYYNGEERAKGNILERFSAQQFPDLHSELNLSSLELGDSALYFCASSPTGQQETQYFGPGTRLLVL.

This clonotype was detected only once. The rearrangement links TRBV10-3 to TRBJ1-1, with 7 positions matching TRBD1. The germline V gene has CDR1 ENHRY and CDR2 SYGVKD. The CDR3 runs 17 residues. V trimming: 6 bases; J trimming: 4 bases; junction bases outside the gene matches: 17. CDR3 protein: CAISADEEGAVGTEAFF. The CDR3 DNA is TGTGCCATCAGCGCGGATGAAGAGGGGGCTGTGGGCACTGAAGCTTTCTTT.

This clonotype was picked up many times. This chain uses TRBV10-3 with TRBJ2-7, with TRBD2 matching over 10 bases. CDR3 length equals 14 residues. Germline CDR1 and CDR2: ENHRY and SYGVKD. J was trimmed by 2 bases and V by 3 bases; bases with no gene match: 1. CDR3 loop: CAISETSGTYEQYF. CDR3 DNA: TGTGCCATCAGTGAAACTAGCGGGACCTACGAGCAGTACTTC.

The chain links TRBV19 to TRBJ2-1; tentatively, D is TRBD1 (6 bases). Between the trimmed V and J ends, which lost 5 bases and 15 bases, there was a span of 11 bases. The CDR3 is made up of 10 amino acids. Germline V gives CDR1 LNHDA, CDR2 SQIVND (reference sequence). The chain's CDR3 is CASSDRTPFF. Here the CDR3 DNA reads TGTGCCAGTAGTGACAGGACACCGTTCTTC.

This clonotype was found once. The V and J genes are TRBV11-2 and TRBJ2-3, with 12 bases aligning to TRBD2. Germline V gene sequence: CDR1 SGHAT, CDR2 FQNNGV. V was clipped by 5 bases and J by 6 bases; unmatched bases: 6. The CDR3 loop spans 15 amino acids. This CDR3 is CASSPLAGGADTQYF. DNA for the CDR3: TGTGCCAGCAGCCCGCTAGCGGGGGGGGCGGATACGCAGTATTTT.

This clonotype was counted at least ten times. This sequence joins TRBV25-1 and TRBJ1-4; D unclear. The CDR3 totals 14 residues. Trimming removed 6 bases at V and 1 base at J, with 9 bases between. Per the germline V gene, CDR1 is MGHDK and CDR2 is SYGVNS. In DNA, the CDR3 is TGTGCCAGCAGCTCCATCGTAACTAATGAAAAACTGTTTTTT. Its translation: CASSSIVTNEKLFF.